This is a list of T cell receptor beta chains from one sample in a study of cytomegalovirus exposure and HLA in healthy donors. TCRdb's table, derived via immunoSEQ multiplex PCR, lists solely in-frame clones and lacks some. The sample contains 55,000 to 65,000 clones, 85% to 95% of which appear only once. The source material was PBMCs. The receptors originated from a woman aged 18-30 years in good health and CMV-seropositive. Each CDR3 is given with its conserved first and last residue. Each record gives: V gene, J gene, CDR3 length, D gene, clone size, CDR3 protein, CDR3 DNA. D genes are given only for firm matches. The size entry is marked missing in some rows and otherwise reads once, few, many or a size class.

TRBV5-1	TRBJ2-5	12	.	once	CASSLAGETQYF	TGCGCCAGCAGCTTGGCGGGAGAGACCCAGTACTTC
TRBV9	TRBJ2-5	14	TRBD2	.	CASMRGDLQETQYF	TGTGCCAGCATGCGGGGGGACCTCCAAGAGACCCAGTACTTC
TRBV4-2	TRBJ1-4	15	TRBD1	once	CASSQDTGADEKLFF	TGTGCCAGCAGCCAAGATACAGGGGCGGATGAAAAACTGTTTTTT
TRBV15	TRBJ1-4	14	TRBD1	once	CATSTPTGREKLFF	TGTGCCACCAGCACCCCGACAGGGAGGGAAAAACTGTTTTTT
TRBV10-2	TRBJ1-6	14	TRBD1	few	CASSETTGRSPLHF	TGCGCCAGCAGTGAGACGACAGGGAGATCACCCCTCCACTTT
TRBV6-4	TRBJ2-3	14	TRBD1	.	CASSPTGGVDTQYF	TGTGCCAGCAGTCCGACAGGGGGCGTGGATACGCAGTATTTT
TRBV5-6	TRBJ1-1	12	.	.	CASGMTGGEAFF	TGTGCCAGCGGAATGACGGGGGGTGAAGCTTTCTTT
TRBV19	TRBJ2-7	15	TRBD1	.	CASSEGQALSYEQYF	TGTGCCAGTAGTGAGGGACAGGCCCTCTCCTACGAGCAGTACTTC
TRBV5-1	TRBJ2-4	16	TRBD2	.	CASSGTSGGSGDIQYF	TGCGCCAGCAGCGGGACTAGCGGGGGTTCAGGGGACATTCAGTACTTC
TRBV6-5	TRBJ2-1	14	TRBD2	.	CASGLAGTNNEQFF	TGTGCCAGCGGACTAGCGGGGACGAACAATGAGCAGTTCTTC
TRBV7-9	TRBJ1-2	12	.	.	CASSLGTYDYTF	TGTGCCAGCAGCTTAGGGACATACGACTACACCTTC
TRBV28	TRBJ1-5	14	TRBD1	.	CASSLYRGSQPQHF	TGTGCCAGCAGTTTATACAGGGGAAGTCAGCCCCAGCATTTT
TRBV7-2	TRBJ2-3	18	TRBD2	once	CASSFRRAGGPTTDTQYF	TGTGCCAGCAGCTTCCGACGAGCGGGGGGGCCGACGACAGATACGCAGTATTTT
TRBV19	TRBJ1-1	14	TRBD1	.	CASLARDRVTEAFF	TGTGCCAGCCTCGCCAGGGACAGGGTGACTGAAGCTTTCTTT
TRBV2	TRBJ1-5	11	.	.	CAGGEGRPQHF	TGTGCCGGAGGGGAGGGGCGACCCCAGCATTTT
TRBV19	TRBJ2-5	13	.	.	CASTNDRFGTQYF	TGTGCCAGTACAAATGACAGGTTCGGGACCCAGTACTTC
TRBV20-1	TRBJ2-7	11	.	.	CSAPEGWKQYF	TGCAGTGCCCCAGAGGGATGGAAGCAGTACTTC
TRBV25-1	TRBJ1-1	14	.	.	CASSHGEGNTEAFF	TGTGCCAGCAGTCACGGGGAAGGTAACACTGAAGCTTTCTTT
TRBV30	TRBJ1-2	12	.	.	CAWRQGPLSYTF	TGTGCCTGGAGACAGGGACCCTTGAGCTACACCTTC
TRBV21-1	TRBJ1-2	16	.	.	CASSKNPTGGNYGYTF	TGTGCCAGCAGCAAAAACCCGACAGGGGGCAACTATGGCTACACCTTC
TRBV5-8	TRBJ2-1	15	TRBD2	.	CASSGGLAVYNEQFF	TGTGCCAGCAGCGGGGGACTAGCGGTGTACAATGAGCAGTTCTTC
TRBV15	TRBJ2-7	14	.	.	CATSGGGSFNEQYF	TGTGCCACCAGCGGCGGAGGATCTTTTAACGAGCAGTACTTC
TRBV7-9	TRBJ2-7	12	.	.	CASSPGEFTSYF	TGTGCCAGCAGCCCAGGGGAGTTTACATCGTACTTC
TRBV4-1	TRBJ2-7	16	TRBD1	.	CASSQEGGTGGYEQYF	TGCGCCAGCAGCCAAGAGGGGGGGACAGGGGGCTACGAGCAGTACTTC
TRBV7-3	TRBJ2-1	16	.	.	CASSLAGASSYNEQFF	TGTGCCAGCAGCTTAGCGGGCGCAAGCTCCTACAATGAGCAGTTCTTC
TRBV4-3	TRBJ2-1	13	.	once	CASSQGYYNEQFF	TGCGCCAGCAGCCAAGGTTATTACAATGAGCAGTTCTTC
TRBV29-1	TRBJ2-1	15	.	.	CSVEGSTNHYNEQFF	TGCAGCGTTGAAGGCAGTACGAATCACTACAATGAGCAGTTCTTC
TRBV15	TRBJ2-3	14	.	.	CATTQGQLTDTQYF	TGTGCCACCACCCAAGGACAGCTCACAGATACGCAGTATTTT
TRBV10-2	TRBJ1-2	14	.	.	CASMSGQPNYGYTF	TGCGCCAGCATGTCGGGACAACCTAACTATGGCTACACCTTC
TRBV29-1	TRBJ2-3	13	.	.	CSVEGARTDTQYF	TGCAGCGTTGAAGGGGCGAGAACAGATACGCAGTATTTT
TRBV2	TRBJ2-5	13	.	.	CAGQEPNQETQYF	TGTGCCGGACAAGAGCCCAACCAAGAGACCCAGTACTTC
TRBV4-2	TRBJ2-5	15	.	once	CASSRSAGDFGTQYF	TGTGCCAGCAGCCGGTCAGCCGGAGATTTTGGGACCCAGTACTTC
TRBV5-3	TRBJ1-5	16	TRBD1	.	CARSQVDRVRNQPQHF	TGTGCCAGAAGCCAAGTAGACAGGGTAAGGAATCAGCCCCAGCATTTT
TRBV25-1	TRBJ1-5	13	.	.	CASSRGINQPQHF	TGTGCCAGCAGTAGGGGGATCAATCAGCCCCAGCATTTT
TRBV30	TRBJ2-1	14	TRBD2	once	CACERLAGHNEQFF	TGTGCCTGTGAACGGCTAGCGGGACACAATGAGCAGTTCTTC
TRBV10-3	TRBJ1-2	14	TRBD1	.	CAISESGGDYGYTF	TGTGCCATCAGTGAGTCAGGGGGCGACTATGGCTACACCTTC
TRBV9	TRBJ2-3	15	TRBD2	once	CASSDSGISTDTQYF	TGTGCCAGCAGCGACAGCGGGATAAGCACAGATACGCAGTATTTT
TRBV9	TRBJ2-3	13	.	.	CASSLRDKNTQYF	TGTGCCAGCAGCCTCAGGGACAAAAATACGCAGTATTTT
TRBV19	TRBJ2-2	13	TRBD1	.	CASSGQGHGELFF	TGTGCCAGTAGTGGACAGGGGCACGGGGAGCTGTTTTTT
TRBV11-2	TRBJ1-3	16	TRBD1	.	CASNKAGGWVGNTIYF	TGTGCCAGCAACAAAGCAGGGGGATGGGTTGGAAACACCATATATTTT
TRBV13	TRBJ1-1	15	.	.	CASSLGPGGNTEAFF	TGTGCCAGCAGCTTAGGACCCGGTGGTAACACTGAAGCTTTCTTT
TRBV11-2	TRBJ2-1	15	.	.	CASSLVSANYNEQFF	TGTGCCAGCAGCTTAGTTAGTGCCAACTACAATGAGCAGTTCTTC
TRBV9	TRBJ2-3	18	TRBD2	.	CASSVEGLAGEATDTQYF	TGTGCCAGCAGCGTAGAGGGACTAGCGGGAGAGGCCACAGATACGCAGTATTTT
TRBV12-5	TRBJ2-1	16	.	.	CASGSAGQGTYNEQFF	TGTGCTAGTGGTTCCGCTGGGCAGGGCACCTACAATGAGCAGTTCTTC
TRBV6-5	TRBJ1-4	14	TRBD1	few	CASSIGQGNEKLFF	TGTGCCAGCAGTATCGGACAGGGTAATGAAAAACTGTTTTTT
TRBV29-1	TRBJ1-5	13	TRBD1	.	CSASGTGGQPQHF	TGCAGCGCCTCGGGGACAGGGGGGCAGCCCCAGCATTTT
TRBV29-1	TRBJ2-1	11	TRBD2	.	CSVASGYLKFF	TGCAGCGTTGCTAGCGGGTACCTCAAGTTCTTC
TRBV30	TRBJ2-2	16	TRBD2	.	CAWTRGGRVYTGELFF	TGTGCCTGGACCCGGGGCGGGAGGGTTTACACCGGGGAGCTGTTTTTT
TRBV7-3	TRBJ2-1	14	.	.	CASSLGGLNNEQFF	TGTGCCAGCAGCTTAGGCGGGCTTAACAATGAGCAGTTCTTC
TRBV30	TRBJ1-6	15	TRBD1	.	CAWPGQSSYNSPLHF	TGTGCCTGGCCGGGACAGAGCTCCTATAATTCACCCCTCCACTTT
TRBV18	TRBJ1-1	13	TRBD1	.	CASSGDRNTEAFF	TGTGCCAGCTCAGGGGACAGGAACACTGAAGCTTTCTTT